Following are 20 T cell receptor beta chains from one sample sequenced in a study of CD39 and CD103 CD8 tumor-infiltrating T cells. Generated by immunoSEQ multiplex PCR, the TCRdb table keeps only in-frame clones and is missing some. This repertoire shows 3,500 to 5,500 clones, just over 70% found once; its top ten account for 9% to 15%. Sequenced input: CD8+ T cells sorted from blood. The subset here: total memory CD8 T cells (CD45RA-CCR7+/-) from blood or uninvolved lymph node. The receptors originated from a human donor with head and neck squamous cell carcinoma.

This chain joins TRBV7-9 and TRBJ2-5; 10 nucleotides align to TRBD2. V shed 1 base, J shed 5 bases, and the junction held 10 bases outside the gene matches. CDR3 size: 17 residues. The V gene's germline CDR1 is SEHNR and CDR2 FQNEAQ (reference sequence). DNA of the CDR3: TGTGCCAGCAGCTTAGGAATCCTAGCGGGGGAGGAGGAGACCCAGTACTTC. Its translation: CASSLGILAGEEETQYF.

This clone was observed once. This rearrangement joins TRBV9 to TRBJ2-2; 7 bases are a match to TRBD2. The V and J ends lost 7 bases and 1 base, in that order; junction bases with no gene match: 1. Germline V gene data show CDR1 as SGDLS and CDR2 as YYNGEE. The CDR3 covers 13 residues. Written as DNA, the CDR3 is TGTGCCAGCGAGCGGGGGAACACCGGGGAGCTGTTTTTT. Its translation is CASERGNTGELFF.

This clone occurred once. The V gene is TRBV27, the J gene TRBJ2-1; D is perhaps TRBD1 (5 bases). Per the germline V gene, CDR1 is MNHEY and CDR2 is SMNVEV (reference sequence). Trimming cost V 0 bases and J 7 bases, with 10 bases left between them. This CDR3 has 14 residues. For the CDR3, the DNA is TGTGCCAGCAGTTTATCGGTCCGGACAAATGAGCAGTTCTTC. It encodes CASSLSVRTNEQFF.

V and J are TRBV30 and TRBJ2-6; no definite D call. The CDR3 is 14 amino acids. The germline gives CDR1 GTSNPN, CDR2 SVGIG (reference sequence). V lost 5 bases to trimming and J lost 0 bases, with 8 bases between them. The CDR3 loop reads CAWVPDSGANVLTF. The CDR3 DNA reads TGTGCCTGGGTCCCAGACTCTGGGGCCAACGTCCTGACTTTC.

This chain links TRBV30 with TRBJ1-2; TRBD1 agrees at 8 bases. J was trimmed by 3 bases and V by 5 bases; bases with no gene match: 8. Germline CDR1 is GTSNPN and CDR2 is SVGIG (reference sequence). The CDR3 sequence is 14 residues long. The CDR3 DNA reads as TGTGCCTGGGCCTCCGGGACAGGCTACTATGGCTACACCTTC. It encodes CAWASGTGYYGYTF.

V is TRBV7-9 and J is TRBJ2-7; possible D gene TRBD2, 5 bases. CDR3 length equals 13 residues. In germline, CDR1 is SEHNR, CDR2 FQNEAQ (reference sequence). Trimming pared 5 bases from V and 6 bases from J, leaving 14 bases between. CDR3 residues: CASSPRGRTEQYF. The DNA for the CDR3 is TGTGCCAGCAGCCCCCGGGGTAGGACCGAGCAGTACTTC.

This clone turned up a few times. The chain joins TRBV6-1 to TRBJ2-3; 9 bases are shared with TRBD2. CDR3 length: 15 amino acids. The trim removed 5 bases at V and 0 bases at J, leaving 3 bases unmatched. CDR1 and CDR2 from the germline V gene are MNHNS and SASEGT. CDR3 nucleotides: TGTGCCAGCAGTCTTACTAGCGGGAGCACAGATACGCAGTATTTT. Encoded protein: CASSLTSGSTDTQYF.

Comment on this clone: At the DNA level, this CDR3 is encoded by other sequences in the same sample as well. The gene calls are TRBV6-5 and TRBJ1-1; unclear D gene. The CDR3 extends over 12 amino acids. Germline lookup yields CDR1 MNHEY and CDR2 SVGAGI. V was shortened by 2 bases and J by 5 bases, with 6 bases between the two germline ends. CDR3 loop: CASSYAGTEAFF. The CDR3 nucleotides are TGTGCCAGCAGTTACGCGGGAACTGAAGCTTTCTTT.

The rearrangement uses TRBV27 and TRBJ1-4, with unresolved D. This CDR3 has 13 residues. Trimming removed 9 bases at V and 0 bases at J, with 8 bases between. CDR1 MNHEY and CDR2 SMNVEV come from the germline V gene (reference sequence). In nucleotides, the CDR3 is TGTGCCAGTGGCCGGGCAACTAATGAAAAACTGTTTTTT. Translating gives CASGRATNEKLFF.

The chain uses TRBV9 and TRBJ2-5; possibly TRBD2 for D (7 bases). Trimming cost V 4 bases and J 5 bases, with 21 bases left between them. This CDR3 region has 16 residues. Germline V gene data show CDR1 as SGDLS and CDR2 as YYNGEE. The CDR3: CASSSRQGGAGETQYF. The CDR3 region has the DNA TGTGCCAGCAGCTCACGCCAAGGGGGGGCCGGGGAGACCCAGTACTTC.

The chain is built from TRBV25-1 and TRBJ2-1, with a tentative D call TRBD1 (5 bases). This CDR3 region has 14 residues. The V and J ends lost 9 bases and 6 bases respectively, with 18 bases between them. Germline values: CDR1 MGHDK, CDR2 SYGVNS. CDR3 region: CASEAGYSGNEQFF. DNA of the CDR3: TGTGCCAGTGAAGCAGGGTACTCGGGCAATGAGCAGTTCTTC.

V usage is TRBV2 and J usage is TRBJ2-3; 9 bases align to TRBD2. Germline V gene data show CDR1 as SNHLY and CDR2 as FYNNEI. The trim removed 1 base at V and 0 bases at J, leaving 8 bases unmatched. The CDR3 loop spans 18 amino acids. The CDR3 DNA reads TGTGCCAGCAGTGAAGGAGCGGGGGGACGTCTAAGCACAGATACGCAGTATTTT. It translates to CASSEGAGGRLSTDTQYF.

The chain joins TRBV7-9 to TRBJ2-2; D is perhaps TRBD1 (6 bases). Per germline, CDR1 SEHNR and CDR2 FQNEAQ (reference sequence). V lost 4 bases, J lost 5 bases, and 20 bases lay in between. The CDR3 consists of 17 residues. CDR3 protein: CASSSSAGENATGELFF. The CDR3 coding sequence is TGTGCCAGCAGCTCCTCGGCAGGGGAGAACGCGACCGGGGAGCTGTTTTTT.

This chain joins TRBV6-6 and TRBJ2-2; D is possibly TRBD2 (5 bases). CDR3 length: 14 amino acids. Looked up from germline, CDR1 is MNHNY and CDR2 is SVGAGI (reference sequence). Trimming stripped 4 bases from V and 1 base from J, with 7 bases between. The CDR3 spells CASSWTLNTGELFF. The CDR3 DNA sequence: TGTGCCAGCAGTTGGACTTTGAACACCGGGGAGCTGTTTTTT.

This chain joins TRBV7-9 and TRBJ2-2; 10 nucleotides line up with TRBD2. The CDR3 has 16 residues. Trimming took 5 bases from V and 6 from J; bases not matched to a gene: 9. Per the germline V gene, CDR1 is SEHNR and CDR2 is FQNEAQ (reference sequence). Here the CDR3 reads CASSLGTAGGPGELFF. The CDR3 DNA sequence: TGTGCCAGCAGCCTCGGAACAGCGGGGGGGCCCGGGGAGCTGTTTTTT. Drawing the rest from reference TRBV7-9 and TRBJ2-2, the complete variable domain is DTGVSQNPRHKITKRGQNVTFRCDPISEHNRLYWYRQTLGQGPEFLTYFQNEAQLEKSRLLSDRFSAERPKGSFSTLEIQRTEQGDSAMYLCASSLGTAGGPGELFFGEGSRLTVL.

The CDR3 DNA is TGTGCCAGCAGCCCATTCGGGTCTATACAAGAGACCCAGTACTTC. Residues: CASSPFGSIQETQYF. The V gene is TRBV7-9, the J gene TRBJ2-5; D gene uncertain. There are 15 residues in the CDR3. Germline V gene data show CDR1 as SEHNR and CDR2 as FQNEAQ (reference sequence). Trimming took off 5 bases at V and 2 bases at J, with 15 bases between the two ends.

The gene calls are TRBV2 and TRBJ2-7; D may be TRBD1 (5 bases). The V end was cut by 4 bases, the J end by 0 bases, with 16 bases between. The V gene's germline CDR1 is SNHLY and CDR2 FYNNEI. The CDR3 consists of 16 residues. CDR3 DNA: TGTGCCAGCAGTGTGACAGACTTCCTAAACTCCTACGAGCAGTACTTC. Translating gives CASSVTDFLNSYEQYF.

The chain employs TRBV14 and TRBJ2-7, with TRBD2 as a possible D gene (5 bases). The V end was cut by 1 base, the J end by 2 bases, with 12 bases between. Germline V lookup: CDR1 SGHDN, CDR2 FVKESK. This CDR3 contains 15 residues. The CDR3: CASSQGSGVTYEQYF. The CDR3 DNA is TGTGCCAGCAGCCAAGGCTCCGGGGTCACCTACGAGCAGTACTTC.

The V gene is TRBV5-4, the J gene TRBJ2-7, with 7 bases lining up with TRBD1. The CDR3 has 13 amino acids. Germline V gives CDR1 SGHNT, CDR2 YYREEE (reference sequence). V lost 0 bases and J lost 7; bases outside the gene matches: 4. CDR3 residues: CASSLVTGEEQYF. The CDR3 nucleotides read TGTGCCAGCAGCTTGGTAACAGGGGAAGAGCAGTACTTC.

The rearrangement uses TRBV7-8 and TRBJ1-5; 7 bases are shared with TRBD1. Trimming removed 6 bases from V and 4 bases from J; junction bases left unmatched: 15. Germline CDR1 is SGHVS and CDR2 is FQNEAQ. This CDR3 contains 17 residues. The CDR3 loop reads CASSPSIPQGLNQPQHF. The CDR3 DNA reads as TGTGCCAGCAGTCCCAGCATCCCACAGGGGCTGAATCAGCCCCAGCATTTT.